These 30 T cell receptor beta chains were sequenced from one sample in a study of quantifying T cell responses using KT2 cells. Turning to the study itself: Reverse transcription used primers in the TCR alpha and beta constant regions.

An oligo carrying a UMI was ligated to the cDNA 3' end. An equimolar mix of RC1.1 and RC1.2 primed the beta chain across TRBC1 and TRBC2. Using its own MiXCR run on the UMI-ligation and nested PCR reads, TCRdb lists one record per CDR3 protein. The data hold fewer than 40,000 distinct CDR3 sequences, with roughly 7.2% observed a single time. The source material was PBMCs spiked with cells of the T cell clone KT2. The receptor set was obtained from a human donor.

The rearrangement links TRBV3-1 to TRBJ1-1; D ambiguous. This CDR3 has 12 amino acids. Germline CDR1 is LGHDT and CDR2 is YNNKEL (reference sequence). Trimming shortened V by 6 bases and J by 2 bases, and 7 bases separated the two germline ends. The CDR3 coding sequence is TGTGCCAGCAGTCAAACAAACACTGAAGCTTTCTTT. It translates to CASSQTNTEAFF.

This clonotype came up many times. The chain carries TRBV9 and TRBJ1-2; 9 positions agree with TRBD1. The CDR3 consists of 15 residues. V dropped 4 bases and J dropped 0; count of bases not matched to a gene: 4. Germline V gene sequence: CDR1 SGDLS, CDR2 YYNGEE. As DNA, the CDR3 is TGTGCCAGCAGCTTACGACAGGGGGCTAACTATGGCTACACCTTC. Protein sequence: CASSLRQGANYGYTF.

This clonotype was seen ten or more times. The CDR3 region is CASSLGGVSYEQYF. As DNA, the CDR3 is TGTGCCAGCAGCTTGGGAGGAGTCTCCTACGAGCAGTACTTC. The V and J genes are TRBV5-5 and TRBJ2-7; D gene uncertain. V was shortened by 0 bases and J by 0 bases, with 7 bases between the two germline ends. The CDR3 sequence is 14 residues long. Germline CDR1 and CDR2: SGHKS and YYEKEE (reference sequence).

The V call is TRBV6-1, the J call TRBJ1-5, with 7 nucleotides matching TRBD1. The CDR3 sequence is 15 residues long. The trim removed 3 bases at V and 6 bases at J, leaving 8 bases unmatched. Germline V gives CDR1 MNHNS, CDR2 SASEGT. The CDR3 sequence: CASSDYRGRAQPQHF. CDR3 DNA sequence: TGTGCCAGCAGTGACTACAGGGGTCGAGCTCAGCCCCAGCATTTT.

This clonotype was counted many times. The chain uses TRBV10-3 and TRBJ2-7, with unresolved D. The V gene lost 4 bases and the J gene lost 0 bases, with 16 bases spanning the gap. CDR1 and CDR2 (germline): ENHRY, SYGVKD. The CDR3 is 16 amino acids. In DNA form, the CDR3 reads TGTGCCATCAGTGCTGGGCACACGCGGAGCTCCTACGAGCAGTACTTC. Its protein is CAISAGHTRSSYEQYF.

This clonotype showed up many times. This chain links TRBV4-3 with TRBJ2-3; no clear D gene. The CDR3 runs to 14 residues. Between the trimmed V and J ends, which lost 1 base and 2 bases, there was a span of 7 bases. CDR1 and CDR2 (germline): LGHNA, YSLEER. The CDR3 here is CASSQGPYTDTQYF. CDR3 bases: TGCGCCAGCAGCCAAGGGCCGTACACAGATACGCAGTATTTT.

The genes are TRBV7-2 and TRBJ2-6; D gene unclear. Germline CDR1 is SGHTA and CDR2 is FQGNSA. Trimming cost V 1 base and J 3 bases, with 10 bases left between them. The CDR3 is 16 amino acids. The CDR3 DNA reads TGTGCCAGCAGCTTAGTCTTCTCGGTTGGGGCCAACGTCCTGACTTTC. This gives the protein CASSLVFSVGANVLTF.

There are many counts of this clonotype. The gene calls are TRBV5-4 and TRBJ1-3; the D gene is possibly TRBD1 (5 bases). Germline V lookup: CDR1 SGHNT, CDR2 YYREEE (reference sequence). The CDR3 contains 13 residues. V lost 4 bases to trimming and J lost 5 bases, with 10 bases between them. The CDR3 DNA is TGTGCCAGCAGCCCCGACAGAAGAAACACCATATATTTT. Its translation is CASSPDRRNTIYF.

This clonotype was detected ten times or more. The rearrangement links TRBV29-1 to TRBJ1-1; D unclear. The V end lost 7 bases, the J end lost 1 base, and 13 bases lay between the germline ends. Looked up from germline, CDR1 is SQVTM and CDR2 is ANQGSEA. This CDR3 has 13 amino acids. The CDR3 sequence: CSAKRAGNTEAFF. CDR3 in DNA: TGCAGCGCTAAAAGGGCAGGGAACACTGAAGCTTTCTTT.

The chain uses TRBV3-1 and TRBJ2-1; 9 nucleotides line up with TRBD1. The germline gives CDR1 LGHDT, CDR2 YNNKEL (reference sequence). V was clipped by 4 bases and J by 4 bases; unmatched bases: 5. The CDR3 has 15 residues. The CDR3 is CASSPDRGKYNEQFF. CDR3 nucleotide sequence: TGTGCCAGCAGCCCTGACAGGGGGAAGTACAATGAGCAGTTCTTC.

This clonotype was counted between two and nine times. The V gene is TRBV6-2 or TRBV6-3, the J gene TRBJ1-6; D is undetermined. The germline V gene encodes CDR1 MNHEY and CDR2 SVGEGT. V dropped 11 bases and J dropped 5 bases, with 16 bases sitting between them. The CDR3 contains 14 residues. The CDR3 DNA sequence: TGTGCCGCCACCCGACGGGAAGATAATTCACCCCTCCACTTT. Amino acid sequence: CAATRREDNSPLHF.

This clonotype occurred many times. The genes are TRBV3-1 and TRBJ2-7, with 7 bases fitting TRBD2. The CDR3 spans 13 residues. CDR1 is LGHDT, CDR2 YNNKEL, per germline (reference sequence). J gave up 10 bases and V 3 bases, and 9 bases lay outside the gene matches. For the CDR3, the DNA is TGTGCCAGCAGCCACCTCCGTGCGGGAGAACAGTACTTC. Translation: CASSHLRAGEQYF.

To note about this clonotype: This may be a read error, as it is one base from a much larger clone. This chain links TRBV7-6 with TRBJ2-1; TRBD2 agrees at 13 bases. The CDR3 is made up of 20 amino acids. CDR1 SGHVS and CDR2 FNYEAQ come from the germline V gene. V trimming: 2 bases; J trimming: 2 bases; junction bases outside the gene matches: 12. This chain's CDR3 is CASSLKLTSGGSSPYNEQFF. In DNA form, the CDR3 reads TGTGCCAGCAGCTTAAAATTGACTAGCGGGGGGTCTAGCCCCTACAATGAGCAGTTCTTC.

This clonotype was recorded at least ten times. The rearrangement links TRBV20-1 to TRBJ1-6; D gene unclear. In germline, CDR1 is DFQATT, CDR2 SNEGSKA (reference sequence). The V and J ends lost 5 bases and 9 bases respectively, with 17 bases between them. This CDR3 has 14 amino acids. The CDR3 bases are TGCAGTGCTCACCAGCGGGTCGGAGGTTCACCCCTCCACTTT. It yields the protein CSAHQRVGGSPLHF.

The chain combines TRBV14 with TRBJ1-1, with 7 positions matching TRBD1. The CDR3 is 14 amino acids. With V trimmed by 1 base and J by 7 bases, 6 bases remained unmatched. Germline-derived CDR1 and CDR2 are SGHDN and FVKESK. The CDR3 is CASSQVYRGDEAFF. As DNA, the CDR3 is TGTGCCAGCAGCCAAGTTTACAGGGGAGATGAAGCTTTCTTT.

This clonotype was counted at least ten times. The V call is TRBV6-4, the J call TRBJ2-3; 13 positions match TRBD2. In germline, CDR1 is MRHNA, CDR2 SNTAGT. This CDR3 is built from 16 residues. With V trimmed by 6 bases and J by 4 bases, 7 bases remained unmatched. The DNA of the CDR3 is TGTGCCAGCAGCCCGACTAGCGGGGGGCCCCCAGATACGCAGTATTTT. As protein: CASSPTSGGPPDTQYF.

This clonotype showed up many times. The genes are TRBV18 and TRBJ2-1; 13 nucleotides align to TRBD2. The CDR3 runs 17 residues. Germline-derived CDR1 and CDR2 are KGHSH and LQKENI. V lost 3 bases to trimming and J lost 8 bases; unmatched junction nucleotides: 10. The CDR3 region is CASSPGLAGVFPHEQFF. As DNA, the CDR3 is TGTGCCAGCTCACCTGGACTAGCGGGAGTGTTCCCCCATGAGCAGTTCTTC.

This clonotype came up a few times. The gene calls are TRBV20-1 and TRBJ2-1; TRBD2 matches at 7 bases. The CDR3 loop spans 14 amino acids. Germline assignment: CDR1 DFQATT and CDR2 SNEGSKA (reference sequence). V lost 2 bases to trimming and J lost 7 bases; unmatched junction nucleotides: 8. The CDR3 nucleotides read TGCAGTGCTAGACTGGCGGGAGACCCTAATGAGCAGTTCTTC. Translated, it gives CSARLAGDPNEQFF.

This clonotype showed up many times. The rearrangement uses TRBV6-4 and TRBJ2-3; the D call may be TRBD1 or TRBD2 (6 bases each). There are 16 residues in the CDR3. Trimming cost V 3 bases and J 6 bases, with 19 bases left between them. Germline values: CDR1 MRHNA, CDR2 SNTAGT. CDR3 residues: CASSEGGDHPADTQYF. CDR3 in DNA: TGTGCCAGCAGTGAGGGGGGCGATCACCCGGCGGATACGCAGTATTTT.

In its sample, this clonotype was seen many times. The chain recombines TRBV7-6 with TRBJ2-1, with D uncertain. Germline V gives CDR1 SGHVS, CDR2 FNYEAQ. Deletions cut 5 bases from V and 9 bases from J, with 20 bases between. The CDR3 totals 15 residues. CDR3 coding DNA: TGTGCCAGCAGCGATGGGCAGTCCTCCTCCGGTGAGCAGTTCTTC. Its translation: CASSDGQSSSGEQFF.

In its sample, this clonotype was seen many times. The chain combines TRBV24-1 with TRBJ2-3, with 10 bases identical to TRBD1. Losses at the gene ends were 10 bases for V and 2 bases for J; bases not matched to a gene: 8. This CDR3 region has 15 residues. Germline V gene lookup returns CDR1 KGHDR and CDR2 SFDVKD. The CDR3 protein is CATSPGQGYTDTQYF. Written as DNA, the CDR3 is TGTGCCACTTCGCCGGGACAGGGGTACACAGATACGCAGTATTTT.

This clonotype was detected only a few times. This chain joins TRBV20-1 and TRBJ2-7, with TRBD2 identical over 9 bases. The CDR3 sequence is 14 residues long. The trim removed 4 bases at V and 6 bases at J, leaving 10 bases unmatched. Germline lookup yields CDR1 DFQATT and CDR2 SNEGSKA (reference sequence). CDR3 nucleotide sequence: TGCAGTGCTAACCTTCTAGCGGGACGGCGCGAGCAGTACTTC. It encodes CSANLLAGRREQYF.

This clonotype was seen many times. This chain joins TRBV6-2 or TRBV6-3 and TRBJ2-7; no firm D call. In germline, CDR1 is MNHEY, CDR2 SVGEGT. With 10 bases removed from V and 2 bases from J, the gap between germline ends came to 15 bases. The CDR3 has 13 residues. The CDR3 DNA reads TGTGCCACCCGAAGGTCGTTGGCCTACGAGCAGTACTTC. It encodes CATRRSLAYEQYF.

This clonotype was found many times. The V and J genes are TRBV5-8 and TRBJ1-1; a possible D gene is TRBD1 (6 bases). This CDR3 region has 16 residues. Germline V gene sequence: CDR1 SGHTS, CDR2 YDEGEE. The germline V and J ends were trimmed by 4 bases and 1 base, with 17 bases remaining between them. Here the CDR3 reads CASSPKGGTPNTEAFF. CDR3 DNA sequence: TGTGCCAGCAGCCCCAAGGGGGGGACACCGAACACTGAAGCTTTCTTT.

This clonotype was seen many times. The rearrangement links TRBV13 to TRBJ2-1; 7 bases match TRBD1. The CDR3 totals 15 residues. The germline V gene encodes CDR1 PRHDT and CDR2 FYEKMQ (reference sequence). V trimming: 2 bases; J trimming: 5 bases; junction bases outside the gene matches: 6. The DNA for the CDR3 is TGTGCCAGCAGCTTATCCGGGACAGTAAACAATGAGCAGTTCTTC. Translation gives CASSLSGTVNNEQFF.

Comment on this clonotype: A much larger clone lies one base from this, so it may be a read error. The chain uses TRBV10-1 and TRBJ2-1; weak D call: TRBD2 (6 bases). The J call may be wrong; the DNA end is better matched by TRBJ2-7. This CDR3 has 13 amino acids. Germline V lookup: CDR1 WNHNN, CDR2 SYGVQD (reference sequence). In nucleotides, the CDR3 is TGCGCCAGCAGTGAGTCGAAGTGGGGAGGGCAGTACTTC. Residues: CASSESKWGGQYF.

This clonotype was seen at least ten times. CDR3 protein: CASSQDTPWGVQYF. The CDR3 DNA reads TGTGCCAGCAGCCAAGATACCCCCTGGGGTGTGCAGTACTTC. This chain uses TRBV14 with TRBJ2-7; D is undetermined. Trimming pared 0 bases from V and 9 bases from J, leaving 15 bases between. Per germline, CDR1 SGHDN and CDR2 FVKESK. CDR3 length: 14 amino acids.

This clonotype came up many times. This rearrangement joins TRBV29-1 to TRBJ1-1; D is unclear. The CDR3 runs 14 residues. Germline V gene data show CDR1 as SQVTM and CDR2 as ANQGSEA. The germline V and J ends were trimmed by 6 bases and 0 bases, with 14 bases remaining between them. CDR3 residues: CSVAAASLNTEAFF. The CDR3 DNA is TGCAGCGTCGCTGCGGCTAGCTTGAACACTGAAGCTTTCTTT.

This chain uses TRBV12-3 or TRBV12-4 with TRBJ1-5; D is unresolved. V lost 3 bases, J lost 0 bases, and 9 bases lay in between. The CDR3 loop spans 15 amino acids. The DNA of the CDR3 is TGTGCCAGCAGTTTTCAGGCGGGTAGCAATCAGCCCCAGCATTTT. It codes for CASSFQAGSNQPQHF.

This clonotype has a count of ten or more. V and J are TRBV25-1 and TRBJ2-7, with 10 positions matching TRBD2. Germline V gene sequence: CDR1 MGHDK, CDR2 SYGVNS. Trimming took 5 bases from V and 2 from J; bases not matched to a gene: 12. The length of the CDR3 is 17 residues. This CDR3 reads CASSPRGSGRWTYEQYF. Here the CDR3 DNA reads TGTGCCAGCAGTCCCCGAGGTAGCGGGAGGTGGACCTACGAGCAGTACTTC.